The 7 T cell receptor beta chains below were found in one sample sequenced in a study of blood T cell repertoires in COVID-19. Only in-frame clones appear in the TCRdb table, and some are missing; sequencing was by immunoSEQ multiplex PCR. The sample carries about 180,000 clones, more than 70% recorded once. Material for sequencing was PBMCs or T cells enriched from blood (not recorded which). The source is a man between 60 and 70 years old who had recovered from COVID-19.

The chain joins TRBV9 to TRBJ2-7, with a tentative D call TRBD1 (5 bases). The CDR3 totals 14 residues. V lost 0 bases and J lost 7, with 14 bases in between. CDR1 is SGDLS, CDR2 YYNGEE, per germline. In nucleotides, the CDR3 is TGTGCCAGCAGCGTAGTGCCCGCCTCAGGGGAGCAGTACTTC. Its protein product is CASSVVPASGEQYF.

The chain carries TRBV19 and TRBJ1-6; D may be TRBD1 (5 bases). CDR1 and CDR2 (germline): LNHDA, SQIVND (reference sequence). The CDR3 consists of 13 residues. V was shortened by 4 bases and J by 14 bases, with 15 bases between the two germline ends. In DNA form, the CDR3 reads TGTGCCAGTAGTACCCTCGGGGGGGTGACCCTCCACTTT. Translated: CASSTLGGVTLHF.

V gene TRBV7-2 combines with J gene TRBJ1-1; perhaps TRBD1 as D (5 bases). Germline CDR1 and CDR2: SGHTA and FQGNSA. With 4 bases removed from V and 1 base from J, the gap between germline ends came to 16 bases. CDR3 length: 16 amino acids. CDR3 nucleotides: TGTGCCAGCAGCTCCCGGACCGCGGGGGAGAACACTGAAGCTTTCTTT. Translated, it gives CASSSRTAGENTEAFF.

The chain has TRBV6-5 and TRBJ1-2, with no clear D. V lost 4 bases to trimming and J lost 2 bases, with 8 bases between them. CDR1 MNHEY and CDR2 SVGAGI come from the germline V gene. This CDR3 contains 13 residues. In DNA form, the CDR3 reads TGTGCCAGCAGTTCTGAGTTGAACTATGGCTACACCTTC. Protein sequence: CASSSELNYGYTF.

The rearrangement links TRBV2 to TRBJ2-4, with D possibly matching TRBD1 (5 bases). Trimming took 3 bases from V and 5 from J, leaving 14 bases between them. This CDR3 spans 15 amino acids. The germline CDR1 and CDR2 sequences are SNHLY and FYNNEI. The DNA of the CDR3 is TGTGCCAGCAGTGACCAACAGGCTCGGCAAAACATTCAGTACTTC. The encoded protein is CASSDQQARQNIQYF.

The chain is built from TRBV10-3 and TRBJ2-5; 8 nucleotides agree with TRBD1. The CDR3 has 15 amino acids. V gave up 8 bases and J gave up 7 bases; unmatched junction bases: 15. CDR1 ENHRY and CDR2 SYGVKD come from the germline V gene. The CDR3 sequence: CAIGTETGVEGTQYF. As DNA, the CDR3 is TGTGCCATCGGGACGGAGACAGGGGTGGAGGGGACCCAGTACTTC.

The CDR3 DNA sequence: TGCGCCAGCAGCTCGAAAGAACAGGGCTATGGCTACACCTTC. Its protein is CASSSKEQGYGYTF. The V call is TRBV5-1, the J call TRBJ1-2, with D possibly TRBD1 on 6 matching bases. The germline V gene has CDR1 SGHRS and CDR2 YFSETQ. V dropped 3 bases and J dropped 4 bases, with 13 bases sitting between them. The CDR3 sequence is 14 residues long. The full variable domain, with the rest looked up from reference TRBV5-1 and TRBJ1-2, is KAGVTQTPRYLIKTRGQQVTLSCSPISGHRSVSWYQQTPGQGLQFLFEYFSETQRNKGNFPGRFSGRQFSNSRSEMNVSTLELGDSALYLCASSSKEQGYGYTFGSGTRLTVV.